This is a list of T cell receptor beta chains from one sample in a study of T cell repertoires in cytomegalovirus infection. Which antigens these TCRs recognize remains unknown. TCRdb re-analysed the reads in MiXCR, keeping a single row per CDR3 protein. The repertoire holds 650,000 to 900,000 distinct CDR3 sequences, with approximately 32% as singletons. Specimen: cultured CD8+ T cells from PBMCs, collected from culture after CMV antigen stimulation. The receptors come from a human donor in good health (CMV status not recorded). Some clones in this sample may be carry-over from other donors' samples. Both conserved end residues are part of each CDR3. Fields, in order: D gene, J gene, clone size, V gene, CDR3 DNA, CDR3 protein. A D gene is named only where the DNA matches it firmly. Size is omitted from some rows. Given values are once, few, many or a class for expanded clones.

d_call: TRBD1
j_call: TRBJ2-5
clone_size: -
v_call: TRBV28
cdr3_nt: TGTGCCAGCAGTTCATACGCAATTGACAGGGGTGAGACCCAGTACTTC
cdr3_aa: CASSSYAIDRGETQYF

d_call: TRBD1
j_call: TRBJ1-3
clone_size: -
v_call: TRBV7-6
cdr3_nt: TGTGCCAGCAGCCCCCCGACAGGGTTGAGCTCTGGAAACACCATATATTTT
cdr3_aa: CASSPPTGLSSGNTIYF

d_call: TRBD2
j_call: TRBJ2-2
clone_size: -
v_call: TRBV3-1
cdr3_nt: TGTGCCAGCAGTCTTAGCGGGGCTGGCCGTACCGGGGAGCTGTTTTTT
cdr3_aa: CASSLSGAGRTGELFF

d_call: TRBD1
j_call: TRBJ2-5
clone_size: -
v_call: TRBV7-6
cdr3_nt: TGTGCCAGCAGCTTAGGGACAGGGGGCCTTGAAGAGACCCAGTACTTC
cdr3_aa: CASSLGTGGLEETQYF

d_call: -
j_call: TRBJ1-2
clone_size: -
v_call: TRBV12-3/TRBV12-4
cdr3_nt: TGTGCCAGCAGTACTTACACCCGGGATCCCGGCTACACCTTC
cdr3_aa: CASSTYTRDPGYTF

d_call: TRBD2
j_call: TRBJ2-5
clone_size: -
v_call: TRBV7-9
cdr3_nt: TGTGCCAGCAGCTCCTTGGGACTAGGAGAGACCCAGTACTTC
cdr3_aa: CASSSLGLGETQYF

d_call: TRBD1
j_call: TRBJ1-5
clone_size: -
v_call: TRBV10-1
cdr3_nt: TGCGCCAGCAGTGCGGACAGGGCGGGGCAGCCCCAGCATTTT
cdr3_aa: CASSADRAGQPQHF

d_call: -
j_call: TRBJ2-2
clone_size: few
v_call: TRBV29-1
cdr3_nt: TGCAGCGTCCTCGACAGTAGCGGGGAGCTGTTTTTT
cdr3_aa: CSVLDSSGELFF

d_call: -
j_call: TRBJ2-1
clone_size: -
v_call: TRBV4-1
cdr3_nt: TGCGCCAGCAGCCAAGAGTGGCCTAGGGATGAGCAGTTCTTC
cdr3_aa: CASSQEWPRDEQFF

d_call: -
j_call: TRBJ1-5
clone_size: many
v_call: TRBV2
cdr3_nt: TGTGCCAGCCGGGGGTATAGCAATCAGCCCCAGCATTTT
cdr3_aa: CASRGYSNQPQHF

d_call: TRBD2
j_call: TRBJ2-3
clone_size: -
v_call: TRBV5-5
cdr3_nt: TGTGCCAGCAGCGATAGCGGGGTGGCAGATACGCAGTATTTT
cdr3_aa: CASSDSGVADTQYF

d_call: -
j_call: TRBJ1-1
clone_size: -
v_call: TRBV12-5
cdr3_nt: TGTGCTAGTGGTTTGGATACAGGTGAAATTGAAGCTTTCTTT
cdr3_aa: CASGLDTGEIEAFF

d_call: -
j_call: TRBJ1-2
clone_size: few
v_call: TRBV5-4
cdr3_nt: TGTGCCAGCAGCTTGGTCGGTAGCTTTAACTATGGCTACACCTTC
cdr3_aa: CASSLVGSFNYGYTF

d_call: -
j_call: TRBJ2-5
clone_size: many
v_call: TRBV7-6
cdr3_nt: TGTGCCAGCAGCCCGCGGGCGTCCCAAGAGACCCAGTACTTC
cdr3_aa: CASSPRASQETQYF

d_call: TRBD1
j_call: TRBJ1-5
clone_size: few
v_call: TRBV7-8
cdr3_nt: TGTGCCAGCAGCTCCAGGGGGGCTAATCAGCCCCAGCATTTT
cdr3_aa: CASSSRGANQPQHF

d_call: -
j_call: TRBJ2-2
clone_size: few
v_call: TRBV19
cdr3_nt: TGTGCCAGTAGGGTGGGGTCCGGGGAGCTGTTTTTT
cdr3_aa: CASRVGSGELFF

d_call: -
j_call: TRBJ2-1
clone_size: few
v_call: TRBV5-4
cdr3_nt: TGTGCCAGCAGCTTGGAAGGCGTACTGAGAGGCGATGAGCAGTTCTTC
cdr3_aa: CASSLEGVLRGDEQFF

d_call: -
j_call: TRBJ2-1
clone_size: -
v_call: TRBV12-3/TRBV12-4
cdr3_nt: TGTGCCAGCAGACCGGAGAGTCTAACGGACAATGAGCAGTTCTTC
cdr3_aa: CASRPESLTDNEQFF

d_call: TRBD1
j_call: TRBJ2-3
clone_size: many
v_call: TRBV7-6
cdr3_nt: TGTGCCAGCAGCTTTACAGGGGTCAGCACAGATACGCAGTATTTT
cdr3_aa: CASSFTGVSTDTQYF

d_call: -
j_call: TRBJ1-2
clone_size: -
v_call: TRBV7-3
cdr3_nt: TGTGCCAGCAGCTCCGGACAGTCTGGCTACACCTTC
cdr3_aa: CASSSGQSGYTF

d_call: -
j_call: TRBJ2-1
clone_size: -
v_call: TRBV3-1
cdr3_nt: TGTGCCAGCAGCCAAGATCTCTACAATGAGCAGTTCTTC
cdr3_aa: CASSQDLYNEQFF